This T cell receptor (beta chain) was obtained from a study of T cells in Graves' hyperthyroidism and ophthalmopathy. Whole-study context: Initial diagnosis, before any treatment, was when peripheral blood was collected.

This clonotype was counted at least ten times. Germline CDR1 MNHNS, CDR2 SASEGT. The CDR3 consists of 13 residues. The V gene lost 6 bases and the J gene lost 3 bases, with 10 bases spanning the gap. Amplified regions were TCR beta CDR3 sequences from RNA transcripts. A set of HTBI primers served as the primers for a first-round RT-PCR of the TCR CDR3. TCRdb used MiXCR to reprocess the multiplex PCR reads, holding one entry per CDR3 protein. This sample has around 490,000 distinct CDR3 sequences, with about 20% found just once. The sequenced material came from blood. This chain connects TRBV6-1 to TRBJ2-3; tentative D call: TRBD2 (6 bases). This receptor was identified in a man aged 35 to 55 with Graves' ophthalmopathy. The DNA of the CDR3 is TGTGCCAGCAGGCGGGGAGGTACAGATACGCAGTATTTT. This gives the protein CASRRGGTDTQYF.